This T cell receptor beta chain was retrieved from a study of identical twins. This clonotype was seen many times. TCRdb re-called the 5' RACE reads with MiXCR, one entry per CDR3 protein. The sample lists hundreds of thousands of distinct CDR3 sequences; around 24% were seen once. The CDR3 is 15 amino acids. With V trimmed by 5 bases and J by 9 bases, 8 bases remained unmatched. In addition, the sample was reused for a study of T cells expressing NK-cell markers. From that report: The share of CD8+ T cells held by dominant NKG2C+ clonotypes was about 1.0-8% in over 5 donors. The CD3+CD56-NKG2C+ fraction of a handful of donors was also led by these clonotypes.

The rearrangement links TRBV12-3 or TRBV12-4 to TRBJ2-1, with TRBD1 identical over 12 bases. Sequenced material: CD4+ T cells sorted from blood. This TCR was sampled from a woman younger than 35 in good health. The CDR3 DNA reads TGTGCCAGCAGTGCCTCCGGGACAGGGGGCACTGAGCAGTTCTTC. This sequence encodes CASSASGTGGTEQFF.